Sequencing of this T cell receptor beta chain was carried out in a study of blood T cells in healthy people across ages. Study details: With template switching, about one barcoded beta molecule was captured per two T cells.

The sample holds a few counts of this clonotype. Combining a sample-barcoded 5' primer with a J-beta primer mix, a second PCR ran for roughly 7 to 12 cycles. A tag from a template-switch adaptor with 12 random nucleotides marked each cDNA molecule. TCRdb re-called the 5' RACE reads through MiXCR, storing one row per CDR3 protein. The repertoire holds some 760,000 distinct CDR3 sequences, with roughly 25% as singletons. V gave up 6 bases and J gave up 0 bases, with 11 bases separating them. Germline CDR1 and CDR2: MNHEY and SVGAGI. There are 15 residues in the CDR3. Researchers report isolating at least 6.5 million PBMCs per sample. The sample was also reused in another study, on T cells of mothers and their children. This second report adds: The search for persistent microchimeric T cell clones detected none.

The gene calls are TRBV6-5 and TRBJ2-2, with D maybe TRBD2 (5 bases). Sequencing was done on a sample of blood. The sequence came from a boy between 10 and 17 years old in good health. The CDR3 loop is CASRVAGANTGELFF. CDR3 nucleotide sequence: TGTGCCAGCAGGGTGGCGGGCGCGAACACCGGGGAGCTGTTTTTT.